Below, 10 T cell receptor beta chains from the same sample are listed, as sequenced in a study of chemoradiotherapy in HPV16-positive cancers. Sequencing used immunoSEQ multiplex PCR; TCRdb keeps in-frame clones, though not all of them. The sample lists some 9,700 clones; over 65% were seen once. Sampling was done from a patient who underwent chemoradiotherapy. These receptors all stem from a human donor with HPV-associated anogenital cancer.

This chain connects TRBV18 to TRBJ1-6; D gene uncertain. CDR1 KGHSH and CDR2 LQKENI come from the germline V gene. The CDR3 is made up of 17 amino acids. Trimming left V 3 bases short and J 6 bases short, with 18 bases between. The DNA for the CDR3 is TGTGCCAGCTCACCCTCCCGATTGCCTAACGGTAATTCACCCCTCCACTTT. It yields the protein CASSPSRLPNGNSPLHF.

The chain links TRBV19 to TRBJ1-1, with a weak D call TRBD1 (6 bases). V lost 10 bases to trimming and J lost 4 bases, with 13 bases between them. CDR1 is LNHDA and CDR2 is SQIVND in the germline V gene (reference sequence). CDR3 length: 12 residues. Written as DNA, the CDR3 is TGTGCCACTCGGGAGGGGGTCACTGAAGCTTTCTTT. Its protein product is CATREGVTEAFF.

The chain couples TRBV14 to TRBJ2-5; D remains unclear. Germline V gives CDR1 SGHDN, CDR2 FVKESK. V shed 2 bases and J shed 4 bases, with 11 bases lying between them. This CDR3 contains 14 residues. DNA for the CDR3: TGTGCCAGCAGCCAATTCTTATCGGGAGAGACCCAGTACTTC. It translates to CASSQFLSGETQYF. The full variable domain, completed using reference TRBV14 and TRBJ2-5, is EAGVTQFPSHSVIEKGQTVTLRCDPISGHDNLYWYRRVMGKEIKFLLHFVKESKQDESGMPNNRFLAERTGGTYSTLKVQPAELEDSGVYFCASSQFLSGETQYFGPGTRLLVL.

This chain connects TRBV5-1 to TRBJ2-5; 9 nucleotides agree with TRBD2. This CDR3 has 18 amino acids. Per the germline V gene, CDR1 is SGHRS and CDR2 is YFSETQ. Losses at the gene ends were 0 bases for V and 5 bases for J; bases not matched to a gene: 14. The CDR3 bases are TGCGCCAGCAGCTTGGCCTGGGGTATTAGCGGGGGCAGGGAGACCCAGTACTTC. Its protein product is CASSLAWGISGGRETQYF.

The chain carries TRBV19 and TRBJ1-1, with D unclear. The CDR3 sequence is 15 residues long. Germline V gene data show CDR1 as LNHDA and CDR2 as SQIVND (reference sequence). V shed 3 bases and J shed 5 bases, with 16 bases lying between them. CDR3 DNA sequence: TGTGCCAGTAGTATGGGTTGGTCCCAAGGAACTGAAGCTTTCTTT. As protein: CASSMGWSQGTEAFF.

CDR3 loop: CASSLTSGTQYF. The CDR3 DNA reads TGTGCCAGCAGCTTGACTAGCGGGACTCAGTACTTC. V gene TRBV5-6 combines with J gene TRBJ2-7; 10 nucleotides agree with TRBD2. Trimming at V came to 1 base and at J to 10 bases, leaving 2 bases not matched to a gene. The germline CDR1 and CDR2 sequences are SGHDT and YYEEEE. The CDR3 is 12 residues long.

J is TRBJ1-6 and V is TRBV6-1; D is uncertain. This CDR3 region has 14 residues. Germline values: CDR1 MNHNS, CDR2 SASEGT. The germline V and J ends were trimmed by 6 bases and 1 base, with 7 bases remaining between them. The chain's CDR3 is CASRERSYNSPLHF. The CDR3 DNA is TGTGCCAGCAGAGAGAGGTCCTATAATTCACCCCTCCACTTT.

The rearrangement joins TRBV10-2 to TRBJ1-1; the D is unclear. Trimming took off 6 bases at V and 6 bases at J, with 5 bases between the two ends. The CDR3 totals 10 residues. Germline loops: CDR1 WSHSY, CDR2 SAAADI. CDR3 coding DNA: TGCGCCAGCAGGGGGTCTGAAGCTTTCTTT. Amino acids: CASRGSEAFF.

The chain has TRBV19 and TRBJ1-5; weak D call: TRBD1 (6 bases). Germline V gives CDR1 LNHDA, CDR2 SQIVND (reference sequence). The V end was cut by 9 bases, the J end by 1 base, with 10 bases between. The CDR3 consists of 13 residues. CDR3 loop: CASSDSSNQPQHF. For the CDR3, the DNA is TGTGCCAGCTCGGACAGCAGCAATCAGCCCCAGCATTTT.

The CDR3 region has the DNA TGTGCCAGCAGCATTAGCGGGGGGGTAGTTCACACGGATACGCAGTATTTT. Its protein is CASSISGGVVHTDTQYF. The rearrangement links TRBV9 to TRBJ2-3; 11 bases align to TRBD2. This CDR3 contains 17 residues. The germline V gene encodes CDR1 SGDLS and CDR2 YYNGEE. Trimming removed 4 bases from V and 6 bases from J; junction bases left unmatched: 13.